These T cell receptor beta chains were read from a single sample in a study of blood T cell repertoires in COVID-19. Profiled with immunoSEQ multiplex PCR; TCRdb holds only in-frame clones, not every one. The sample shows about 42,000 clones, around 83% of them seen only once. Sequencing was carried out using peripheral blood. The receptor source for this set is a woman in her 70s in a cohort sampled during active COVID-19. CDR3s include the opening cysteine and the closing phenylalanine or tryptophan. The D gene is left open where the match is weak. Clone sizes are given selectively: once, few, many, or a class where the clone is expanded.

v_call: TRBV6-5
j_call: TRBJ2-7
clone_size: NA
d_call: TRBD1
cdr3_aa: CASSYLGQARGEQYF
cdr3_nt: TGTGCCAGCAGTTACCTTGGACAGGCAAGGGGCGAGCAGTACTTC

v_call: TRBV2
j_call: TRBJ2-7
clone_size: once
d_call: NA
cdr3_aa: CASSGRPPNHEQYF
cdr3_nt: TGTGCCAGCAGTGGGCGGCCACCTAACCACGAGCAGTACTTC

v_call: TRBV6-5
j_call: TRBJ2-3
clone_size: NA
d_call: NA
cdr3_aa: CASSYSAGPTDTQYF
cdr3_nt: TGTGCCAGCAGTTACTCGGCGGGACCCACAGATACGCAGTATTTT

v_call: TRBV3-1/TRBV3-2
j_call: TRBJ2-5
clone_size: NA
d_call: TRBD2
cdr3_aa: CASSQDPPSAGSKETQYF
cdr3_nt: TGTGCCAGCAGCCAAGACCCCCCTTCAGCGGGATCTAAAGAGACCCAGTACTTC

v_call: TRBV19
j_call: TRBJ2-3
clone_size: once
d_call: NA
cdr3_aa: CASSIVPELTYTDTQYF
cdr3_nt: TGTGCCAGTAGTATCGTTCCGGAGCTGACCTACACAGATACGCAGTATTTT

v_call: TRBV9
j_call: TRBJ1-1
clone_size: NA
d_call: TRBD1
cdr3_aa: CASSVAGQGNTEAFF
cdr3_nt: TGTGCCAGCAGCGTAGCGGGACAGGGGAACACTGAAGCTTTCTTT

v_call: TRBV6-2/TRBV6-3
j_call: TRBJ2-7
clone_size: NA
d_call: TRBD2
cdr3_aa: CASSFGTSGSYEQYF
cdr3_nt: TGTGCCAGCAGTTTCGGGACTAGCGGGTCCTACGAGCAGTACTTC

v_call: TRBV7-2
j_call: TRBJ1-3
clone_size: NA
d_call: NA
cdr3_aa: CASSLGAPTSGNTIYF
cdr3_nt: TGTGCCAGCAGCTTAGGCGCTCCTACCTCTGGAAACACCATATATTTT

v_call: TRBV4-1
j_call: TRBJ1-4
clone_size: NA
d_call: NA
cdr3_aa: CASSGGDVREKLFF
cdr3_nt: TGCGCCAGCAGCGGAGGGGACGTCAGGGAAAAACTGTTTTTT

v_call: TRBV23-1
j_call: TRBJ2-7
clone_size: NA
d_call: NA
cdr3_aa: CASSPAGQGGSYEQYF
cdr3_nt: TGCGCCAGCAGTCCCGCGGGGCAGGGGGGTTCCTACGAGCAGTACTTC

v_call: TRBV28
j_call: TRBJ2-7
clone_size: NA
d_call: TRBD2
cdr3_aa: CASSRGLAPAYEQYF
cdr3_nt: TGTGCCAGCAGTCGCGGACTAGCGCCAGCCTACGAGCAGTACTTC

v_call: TRBV11-3
j_call: TRBJ2-1
clone_size: NA
d_call: NA
cdr3_aa: CASSDTWPDNEQFF
cdr3_nt: TGTGCCAGCAGCGACACGTGGCCGGACAATGAGCAGTTCTTC

v_call: TRBV7-9
j_call: TRBJ2-3
clone_size: NA
d_call: TRBD1
cdr3_aa: CASSLGSTGTAHGTQYF
cdr3_nt: TGTGCCAGCAGCTTAGGGAGCACCGGGACAGCTCATGGTACGCAGTATTTT

v_call: TRBV7-9
j_call: TRBJ2-7
clone_size: NA
d_call: NA
cdr3_aa: CASSPTDTAGSYEQYF
cdr3_nt: TGTGCCAGCAGCCCGACTGACACTGCGGGGTCCTACGAGCAGTACTTC

v_call: TRBV28
j_call: TRBJ1-2
clone_size: NA
d_call: NA
cdr3_aa: CASTRRGSANYGYTF
cdr3_nt: TGTGCCAGCACCCGACGGGGATCAGCTAACTATGGCTACACCTTC

v_call: TRBV18
j_call: TRBJ1-2
clone_size: once
d_call: NA
cdr3_aa: CASSPSGPYGYTF
cdr3_nt: TGTGCCAGCTCACCATCCGGTCCGTATGGCTACACCTTC

v_call: TRBV28
j_call: TRBJ2-5
clone_size: NA
d_call: NA
cdr3_aa: CASSLTGDVQETQYF
cdr3_nt: TGTGCCAGCAGCTTGACAGGAGATGTCCAAGAGACCCAGTACTTC

v_call: TRBV7-9
j_call: TRBJ2-7
clone_size: few
d_call: TRBD1
cdr3_aa: CASSLVGTASYEQYF
cdr3_nt: TGTGCCAGCAGCTTAGTAGGGACAGCCTCCTACGAGCAGTACTTC

v_call: TRBV6-5
j_call: TRBJ2-3
clone_size: NA
d_call: NA
cdr3_aa: CASSQGLRTDTQYF
cdr3_nt: TGTGCCAGCAGTCAGGGGCTACGCACAGATACGCAGTATTTT

v_call: TRBV5-1
j_call: TRBJ1-1
clone_size: NA
d_call: NA
cdr3_aa: CASSLASDNTEAFF
cdr3_nt: TGCGCCAGCAGCTTGGCCTCAGATAACACTGAAGCTTTCTTT

v_call: TRBV7-6
j_call: TRBJ2-7
clone_size: few
d_call: NA
cdr3_aa: CASSQRDTTYEQYF
cdr3_nt: TGTGCCAGCAGCCAGAGGGACACGACCTACGAGCAGTACTTC

v_call: TRBV2
j_call: TRBJ2-5
clone_size: NA
d_call: NA
cdr3_aa: CASSEYGQGGQETQYF
cdr3_nt: TGTGCCAGCAGTGAATACGGGCAGGGAGGCCAAGAGACCCAGTACTTC

v_call: TRBV18
j_call: TRBJ1-5
clone_size: NA
d_call: NA
cdr3_aa: CASSQGSGDQPQHF
cdr3_nt: TGTGCCAGCTCACAGGGGAGCGGGGATCAGCCCCAGCATTTT

v_call: TRBV28
j_call: TRBJ1-1
clone_size: NA
d_call: NA
cdr3_aa: CASRPDRVAEAFF
cdr3_nt: TGTGCCAGCAGACCCGACAGAGTAGCTGAAGCTTTCTTT

v_call: TRBV11-3
j_call: TRBJ2-1
clone_size: NA
d_call: NA
cdr3_aa: CASSRGGGSVHDEQFF
cdr3_nt: TGTGCCAGCAGCCGCGGGGGCGGGAGCGTCCACGATGAGCAGTTCTTC

v_call: TRBV18
j_call: TRBJ2-7
clone_size: NA
d_call: TRBD1
cdr3_aa: CASSPRTGLDEQYF
cdr3_nt: TGTGCCAGCTCACCAAGGACAGGGCTGGACGAGCAGTACTTC

v_call: TRBV7-2
j_call: TRBJ2-3
clone_size: NA
d_call: NA
cdr3_aa: CASSLVGWGASTDTQYF
cdr3_nt: TGTGCCAGCAGCTTAGTCGGATGGGGCGCTAGCACAGATACGCAGTATTTT

v_call: TRBV7-2
j_call: TRBJ2-2
clone_size: NA
d_call: NA
cdr3_aa: CASSLEAHGNANTGELFF
cdr3_nt: TGTGCCAGCAGCTTAGAGGCTCACGGGAACGCGAACACCGGGGAGCTGTTTTTT

v_call: TRBV18
j_call: TRBJ2-7
clone_size: NA
d_call: TRBD2
cdr3_aa: CASSPLAGAPPYEQYF
cdr3_nt: TGTGCCAGCTCACCACTAGCGGGAGCCCCCCCTTACGAGCAGTACTTC

v_call: TRBV4-1
j_call: TRBJ1-4
clone_size: NA
d_call: NA
cdr3_aa: CASSQDQGRTNEKLFF
cdr3_nt: TGCGCCAGCAGCCAAGATCAGGGGCGAACTAATGAAAAACTGTTTTTT

v_call: TRBV2
j_call: TRBJ2-3
clone_size: NA
d_call: TRBD1
cdr3_aa: CASRDRGRSDTQYF
cdr3_nt: TGTGCCAGCAGGGACAGGGGGCGCTCGGATACGCAGTATTTT

v_call: TRBV6-1
j_call: TRBJ1-2
clone_size: NA
d_call: TRBD1
cdr3_aa: CASSERQGQGYTF
cdr3_nt: TGTGCCAGCAGTGAACGACAGGGGCAAGGCTACACCTTC

v_call: TRBV18
j_call: TRBJ2-1
clone_size: NA
d_call: NA
cdr3_aa: CASRGSAYNEQFF
cdr3_nt: TGTGCCAGCCGAGGGAGCGCGTACAATGAGCAGTTCTTC

v_call: TRBV27
j_call: TRBJ2-7
clone_size: once
d_call: TRBD2
cdr3_aa: CASRVAGGREQYF
cdr3_nt: TGTGCCAGCAGAGTAGCGGGAGGACGAGAGCAGTACTTC

v_call: TRBV3-1/TRBV3-2
j_call: TRBJ2-7
clone_size: NA
d_call: TRBD2
cdr3_aa: CASSQDGGSGSYEQYF
cdr3_nt: TGTGCCAGCAGCCAAGATGGGGGTAGCGGGAGCTACGAGCAGTACTTC

v_call: TRBV6-1
j_call: TRBJ1-1
clone_size: NA
d_call: NA
cdr3_aa: CASSPVGGTEAFF
cdr3_nt: TGTGCCAGCAGCCCCGTAGGGGGCACTGAAGCTTTCTTT

v_call: TRBV13
j_call: TRBJ2-5
clone_size: NA
d_call: NA
cdr3_aa: CASSLGLQETQYF
cdr3_nt: TGTGCCAGCAGCCTGGGACTCCAAGAGACCCAGTACTTC